Listed below are T cell receptor beta chains from one sample, sequenced in a study of early T cells in non-severe SARS-CoV-2 infection. TCRdb re-analysed the 5' RACE reads in MiXCR, keeping a single row per CDR3 protein. Among some 50,000 distinct CDR3 sequences listed, around 8.5% were seen once. The sequenced sample consisted of whole blood. These receptor sequences come from an adult who was a healthcare worker with PCR-confirmed SARS-CoV-2 infection or an uninfected control (not recorded which). Both conserved end residues are part of each CDR3. A D gene is named only where the DNA matches it firmly. Some rows mark clone size as missing; the rest say once, few, many or name a class of expanded clone.

D: NA; V: TRBV27; J: TRBJ2-4; length: 15; size: few; CDR3: CASSLSPDRKNIQYF; DNA: TGTGCCAGCAGTTTATCCCCGGACAGAAAAAACATTCAGTACTTC
D: NA; V: TRBV5-4; J: TRBJ2-3; length: 12; size: NA; CDR3: CASSASADTQYF; DNA: TGTGCCAGCAGCGCTTCCGCAGATACGCAGTATTTT
D: TRBD2; V: TRBV20-1; J: TRBJ2-7; length: 15; size: few; CDR3: CSASLAGANTYEQYF; DNA: TGCAGTGCTAGCCTAGCGGGGGCCAACACTTACGAGCAGTACTTC
D: NA; V: TRBV7-3; J: TRBJ1-1; length: 14; size: many; CDR3: CASSLRGANTEAFF; DNA: TGTGCCAGCAGCTTAAGGGGGGCAAACACTGAAGCTTTCTTT
D: TRBD1; V: TRBV7-9; J: TRBJ2-1; length: 17; size: NA; CDR3: CASSHTGAPSSYNEQFF; DNA: TGTGCCAGCAGCCACACAGGGGCACCCAGCTCCTACAATGAGCAGTTCTTC
D: NA; V: TRBV11-2; J: TRBJ2-7; length: 12; size: few; CDR3: CASSLRAYEQYF; DNA: TGTGCCAGCAGCTTACGCGCGTACGAGCAGTACTTC
D: TRBD2; V: TRBV10-2; J: TRBJ2-1; length: 14; size: NA; CDR3: CASRVAGSYNEQFF; DNA: TGCGCCAGCAGGGTAGCGGGATCCTACAATGAGCAGTTCTTC
D: NA; V: TRBV10-3; J: TRBJ2-5; length: 14; size: many; CDR3: CAIRDPDYQETQYF; DNA: TGTGCCATCAGAGACCCGGACTACCAAGAGACCCAGTACTTC
D: TRBD1; V: TRBV3-1; J: TRBJ1-2; length: 13; size: NA; CDR3: CASSTLDRDGYTF; DNA: TGTGCCAGCAGCACTTTAGACAGGGACGGCTACACCTTC
D: NA; V: TRBV6-2/TRBV6-3; J: TRBJ2-3; length: 14; size: few; CDR3: CASMTWTYEDTQYF; DNA: TGTGCCAGCATGACCTGGACTTATGAGGATACGCAGTATTTT
D: NA; V: TRBV7-9; J: TRBJ2-3; length: 15; size: many; CDR3: CASSLNTGGTDTQYF; DNA: TGTGCCAGCAGCTTAAACACGGGCGGCACAGATACGCAGTATTTT
D: NA; V: TRBV2; J: TRBJ2-2; length: 16; size: many; CDR3: CASRPTGFTNTGELFF; DNA: TGTGCCAGCAGGCCAACGGGGTTCACGAACACCGGGGAGCTGTTTTTT
D: NA; V: TRBV30; J: TRBJ2-1; length: 13; size: many; CDR3: CAWGRGGAGEQFF; DNA: TGTGCCTGGGGCAGGGGGGGGGCAGGAGAGCAGTTCTTC
D: NA; V: TRBV6-1; J: TRBJ1-6; length: 14; size: NA; CDR3: CASSELTAYSPLHF; DNA: TGTGCCAGCAGTGAATTAACAGCATATTCACCCCTCCACTTT
D: NA; V: TRBV20-1; J: TRBJ2-3; length: 15; size: few; CDR3: CSARDVGSGTDTQYF; DNA: TGCAGTGCTAGAGATGTTGGTAGCGGCACAGATACGCAGTATTTT
D: NA; V: TRBV12-3/TRBV12-4; J: TRBJ2-1; length: 12; size: NA; CDR3: CASYGSYNEQFF; DNA: TGTGCCAGCTACGGCTCCTACAATGAGCAGTTCTTC